This TCR beta chain was recorded in a study of blood T cells in healthy people across ages. Sample-barcoded 5' priming and a J-beta primer mix drove a second PCR of about 7 to 11 cycles. Carrying 12 random nucleotides, a template-switch adaptor labeled each individual cDNA molecule. Each of the samples gave a minimum of 2.5 million paired-end reads that contained CDR3. TCRdb fed the 5' RACE reads into MiXCR, producing one record per CDR3 protein. This table holds around 1,000,000 distinct CDR3 sequences, less than 25% found once. With respect to this clonotype: Its antigen is not identified.

This CDR3 has 17 amino acids. CDR1 MDHEN and CDR2 SYDVKM come from the germline V gene. The study, taken as a whole, reports: Naive T cell percentage and TCR beta diversity correlated strongly.

These data also featured in a second study, about T cells of mothers and their children.

The sequenced sample was blood. The sequence was obtained from a girl aged 2-10 years in good health. V gene TRBV28 combines with J gene TRBJ2-1; maybe TRBD2 (5 bases). TRBJ2-5 matches the DNA end more closely, so the J call is doubtful. Here the CDR3 reads CASSLDGDGISKKTQYF. The CDR3 DNA is TGTGCCAGCAGTTTAGACGGAGACGGGATATCGAAGAAAACCCAGTACTTC.